These 17 T cell receptor beta chains came from one sample sequenced in a study of T cells of healthy individuals. TCRdb re-derived calls from the 5' RACE reads in MiXCR, one entry per CDR3 protein. Of 60,000 to 70,000 distinct CDR3 sequences listed, 15% to 20% are singletons. These receptors were obtained from a human donor in good health.

This clonotype was counted between two and nine times. The chain employs TRBV4-2 and TRBJ2-3; the match to TRBD2 covers 12 bases. This CDR3 is 16 amino acids long. The germline gives CDR1 LGHNA, CDR2 YNFKEQ. Trimming removed 5 bases from V and 2 bases from J; junction bases left unmatched: 5. As DNA, the CDR3 is TGTGCCAGCAGCACGGGACTAGCGGGTTCCACAGATACGCAGTATTTT. It codes for CASSTGLAGSTDTQYF.

This clonotype was seen only a few times. The chain recombines TRBV15 with TRBJ1-6, with D hard to call. The CDR3 is 12 residues long. The V gene's germline CDR1 is LNHNV and CDR2 YYDKDF (reference sequence). V was clipped by 5 bases and J by 10 bases, with 9 bases between them. CDR3 loop: CATSRPASPLHF. The DNA for the CDR3 is TGTGCCACCAGCCGCCCCGCGTCACCCCTCCACTTT.

The gene calls are TRBV20-1 and TRBJ2-2, with D possibly matching TRBD1 (6 bases). CDR1 and CDR2 from the germline V gene are DFQATT and SNEGSKA (reference sequence). V lost 8 bases and J 1 base, leaving 17 bases between the germline ends. This CDR3 comprises 15 residues. The CDR3 nucleotides read TGCAGTTCCACGGACGGGACACAGAACACCGGGGAGCTGTTTTTT. Its protein is CSSTDGTQNTGELFF.

This clonotype was seen at least ten times. The CDR3 region has the DNA TGCGCCAGCAGACTAGCGGGGGCCGGCCAAGAGACCCAGTACTTC. Translating gives CASRLAGAGQETQYF. The chain couples TRBV10-2 to TRBJ2-5; 11 bases match TRBD2. Per germline, CDR1 WSHSY and CDR2 SAAADI. Trimming cost V 6 bases and J 1 base; bases outside gene matches: 4. This CDR3 is built from 15 residues.

In its sample, this clonotype was seen many times. This rearrangement joins TRBV2 to TRBJ2-1; 8 bases map to TRBD2. Germline V lookup: CDR1 SNHLY, CDR2 FYNNEI. The V gene end was trimmed by 8 bases and the J gene end by 3 bases; junction bases not matched to a gene: 6. The CDR3 contains 14 residues. CDR3 loop: CASGMGLGYNEQFF. For the CDR3, the DNA is TGTGCCAGCGGGATGGGACTAGGCTACAATGAGCAGTTCTTC.

About this clonotype itself: It may be a read error: a sequence one base away is much more abundant. The gene calls are TRBV4-2 and TRBJ1-5; D not resolved. Germline-derived CDR1 and CDR2 are LGHNA and YNFKEQ. This CDR3 is 15 amino acids long. The ends were cut back, 1 base at V and 1 base at J, with 8 bases in the middle. CDR3: CASSQVWVSNQPQHF. The CDR3, as DNA: TGTGCCAGCAGCCAAGTCTGGGTCAGCAATCAGCCCCAGCATTTT.

As concerns this clonotype: This may arise from a read error, as a much more abundant clone is one base away. This chain uses TRBV18 with TRBJ1-1; D is unresolved. Germline lookup yields CDR1 KGHSH and CDR2 LQKENI. The CDR3 consists of 12 residues. The V end was cut by 4 bases, the J end by 1 base, with 4 bases between. The CDR3 here is CASSQENTEAFF. The CDR3 DNA is TGTGCCAGCTCACAGGAGAACACTGAAGCTTTCTTT.

This clonotype was counted a few times. A junction boundary mismatches the germline segment, possibly from a read error. V and J are TRBV7-3 and TRBJ1-1; 10 nucleotides line up with TRBD1. The CDR3 covers 13 residues. Germline lookup yields CDR1 SGHTA and CDR2 FQGTGA. The CDR3 DNA reads as TGTGCCAGCAGCCTAACGACAGGGGGCCAAGCTTTCTTT. This translates into CASSLTTGGQAFF.

This clonotype came up a few times. The rearrangement uses TRBV7-8 and TRBJ1-5, with TRBD1 matching over 7 bases. The V gene's germline CDR1 is SGHVS and CDR2 FQNEAQ. Trimming at V came to 6 bases and at J to 5 bases, leaving 16 bases not matched to a gene. The CDR3 covers 17 residues. CDR3 DNA sequence: TGTGCCAGCAGTTGGTCTCAGAGGGGGCGAACGGATCAGCCCCAGCATTTT. This encodes CASSWSQRGRTDQPQHF.

In its sample, this clonotype was seen a few times. The rearrangement joins TRBV2 to TRBJ2-3; no clear D. Trimming cost V 8 bases and J 6 bases, with 6 bases left between them. CDR3 length: 10 residues. The germline gives CDR1 SNHLY, CDR2 FYNNEI. The CDR3 coding sequence is TGTGCCAGCCGCGTGGATACGCAGTATTTT. Translating gives CASRVDTQYF.

This clonotype has at least ten counts. CDR3 sequence reads: CASSFSGQGRGDYGYTF. The DNA for the CDR3 is TGTGCCAGCAGTTTTTCGGGACAGGGCCGAGGAGACTATGGCTACACCTTC. The chain couples TRBV12-3 or TRBV12-4 to TRBJ1-2; TRBD1 aligns across 9 bases. The CDR3 has 17 residues. The J segment lost 3 bases and the V segment lost 3 bases, leaving 11 bases of the junction unmatched.

The table lists this clonotype with many counts. The chain combines TRBV14 with TRBJ2-5, with D unresolved. From germline, CDR1 is SGHDN and CDR2 FVKESK. This CDR3 spans 13 amino acids. The V gene lost 0 bases and the J gene lost 4 bases, with 6 bases spanning the gap. The chain's CDR3 is CASSQDQLETQYF. The CDR3 DNA sequence: TGTGCCAGCAGCCAAGATCAGTTAGAGACCCAGTACTTC.

In this sample, this clonotype turned up many times. V and J are TRBV6-1 and TRBJ2-5; D not resolved. The CDR3 length is 19 residues. CDR1 and CDR2 (germline): MNHNS, SASEGT. Trimming shortened V by 10 bases and J by 0 bases, and 30 bases separated the two germline ends. CDR3 residues: CATGSPWKALQRDQETQYF. CDR3 DNA: TGTGCCACGGGCTCTCCGTGGAAGGCCCTACAGCGCGACCAAGAGACCCAGTACTTC.

The genes are TRBV13 and TRBJ2-7, with a tentative D call TRBD1 (6 bases). Trimming removed 5 bases at V and 2 bases at J, with 10 bases between. This CDR3 comprises 13 residues. The V gene's germline CDR1 is PRHDT and CDR2 FYEKMQ (reference sequence). CDR3 sequence reads: CASSHRVTYEQYF. The CDR3 DNA reads as TGTGCCAGCAGCCACAGGGTAACCTACGAGCAGTACTTC.

This clonotype occurred many times. The chain couples TRBV4-3 to TRBJ2-3; D is ambiguous. Trimming removed 1 base at V and 5 bases at J, with 13 bases between. CDR1 is LGHNA and CDR2 is YSLEER in the germline V gene. The CDR3 contains 15 residues. The CDR3 DNA sequence: TGCGCCAGCAGCCAAGCGTGGTCGAGGAGAGATACGCAGTATTTT. It encodes CASSQAWSRRDTQYF.

This clonotype was detected a few times. V usage is TRBV11-2 and J usage is TRBJ2-1; D is perhaps TRBD1 or TRBD2 (6 bases each). This CDR3 is built from 14 residues. With 0 bases removed from V and 5 bases from J, the gap between germline ends came to 8 bases. Germline CDR1 reads SGHAT; CDR2 reads FQNNGV. The CDR3 coding sequence is TGTGCCAGCAGCTTAGATCGGGGGCACAATGAGCAGTTCTTC. Its translation is CASSLDRGHNEQFF.

Only a few counts were recorded for this clonotype. V usage is TRBV18 and J usage is TRBJ2-7, with unresolved D. The CDR3 covers 16 residues. V gave up 2 bases and J gave up 2 bases, with 16 bases separating them. Germline lookup yields CDR1 KGHSH and CDR2 LQKENI. The DNA of the CDR3 is TGTGCCAGCTCACCAGGGATATACAGCACCGCCTACGAGCAGTACTTC. The encoded protein is CASSPGIYSTAYEQYF.